The sample holds many counts of the clone carrying this T cell receptor beta chain. The antigen is undetermined. RNA transcripts gave rise to amplified TCR beta CDR3 regions. In the first-round RT-PCR of the TCR CDR3, the HTBI primer set was used. TCRdb independently ran MiXCR on the multiplex PCR reads; one entry per CDR3 protein. The sample has fewer than 250,000 distinct CDR3 sequences; 17% are singletons. The data originate from a study of T cells in Graves' hyperthyroidism and ophthalmopathy. Trimming took 3 bases from V and 12 from J, leaving 14 bases between them. The CDR3 contains 12 residues. With a duration under 2 months, the hyperthyroidism was newly diagnosed in patients aged 18 to 65. Patients showing uncontrolled infection, other autoimmune disease, pregnancy or lactation were ineligible. This sample holds PBMCs from about 9.3 ml fresh peripheral blood. Study-level points and caveats: Stable hyperthyroidism and ophthalmopathy were separated using 13 V-J signatures.

Specimen: blood. This receptor was identified in a man aged 50 or older with Graves' hyperthyroidism. The chain has TRBV12-3 or TRBV12-4 and TRBJ1-1, with D uncertain. The CDR3 region has the DNA TGTGCCAGCAGTTTTGGGGAGCTCTCGACTTTCTTT. Translating gives CASSFGELSTFF.